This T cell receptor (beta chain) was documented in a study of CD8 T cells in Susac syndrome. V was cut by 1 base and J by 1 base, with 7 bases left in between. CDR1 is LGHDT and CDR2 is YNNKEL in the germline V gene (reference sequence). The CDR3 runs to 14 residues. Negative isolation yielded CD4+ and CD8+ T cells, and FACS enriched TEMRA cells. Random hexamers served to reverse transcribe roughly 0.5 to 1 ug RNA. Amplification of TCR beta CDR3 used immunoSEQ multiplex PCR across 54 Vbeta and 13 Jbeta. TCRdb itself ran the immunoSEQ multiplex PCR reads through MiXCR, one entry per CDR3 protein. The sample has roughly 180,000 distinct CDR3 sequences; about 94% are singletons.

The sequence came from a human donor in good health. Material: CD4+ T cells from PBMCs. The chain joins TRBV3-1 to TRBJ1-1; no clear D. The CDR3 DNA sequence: TGTGCCAGCAGCCAAGTCCCACAGAACACTGAAGCTTTCTTT. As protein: CASSQVPQNTEAFF.